A single sample is the source of the 20 T cell receptor beta chains below, sequenced in a study of blood T cell repertoires in COVID-19. Using immunoSEQ multiplex PCR, the repertoire was profiled, and TCRdb retains in-frame clones only, with some absent. There are around 250,000 clones in the sample; about 80% occur only once, and about 3.5% lies in the top ten. Sample: PBMCs or T cells enriched from blood (not recorded which). The receptors derive from a man aged 45-60 years who had recovered from COVID-19.

The CDR3 region is CASNPISGTGVSEQYF. The CDR3 DNA is TGTGCCAGCAACCCTATCTCCGGGACAGGGGTTAGCGAGCAGTACTTC. This chain uses TRBV11-2 with TRBJ2-7; 10 bases align to TRBD1. V dropped 7 bases and J dropped 6; count of bases not matched to a gene: 15. This CDR3 is built from 16 residues. CDR1 SGHAT and CDR2 FQNNGV come from the germline V gene.

The J gene is TRBJ1-2, the V gene TRBV25-1; maybe TRBD1 (6 bases). Germline V gene sequence: CDR1 MGHDK, CDR2 SYGVNS. The CDR3 has 13 amino acids. V was shortened by 2 bases and J by 8 bases, with 12 bases between the two germline ends. CDR3: CASSETGRGGYTF. CDR3 nucleotides: TGTGCCAGCAGTGAAACAGGGAGGGGCGGCTACACCTTC.

The chain uses TRBV18 and TRBJ1-1; D unresolved. The CDR3 loop spans 12 amino acids. In germline, CDR1 is KGHSH, CDR2 LQKENI. V lost 6 bases and J lost 3, with 8 bases in between. The CDR3: CASSRADTEAFF. The CDR3 region has the DNA TGTGCCAGCTCGAGGGCGGACACTGAAGCTTTCTTT.

This clone was observed a handful of times. The gene calls are TRBV5-3 and TRBJ1-1; D not certain. TRBV5-3 is designated an ORF whose function remains uncertain. This CDR3 is built from 15 residues. V lost 4 bases and J 4 bases, leaving 17 bases between the germline ends. CDR3 residues: CARSRREGMSTEAFF. The CDR3 nucleotides read TGTGCCAGAAGCCGGAGGGAGGGCATGAGCACTGAAGCTTTCTTT.

The chain uses TRBV4-1 and TRBJ1-5; D ambiguous. The length of the CDR3 is 14 residues. Germline assignment: CDR1 MGHRA and CDR2 YSYEKL. The V end lost 0 bases, the J end lost 6 bases, and 9 bases lay between the germline ends. CDR3 amino acids: CASSQDRSSQPQHF. DNA for the CDR3: TGCGCCAGCAGCCAAGACAGGTCCAGTCAGCCCCAGCATTTT.

This clone was found a few times. J is TRBJ1-3 and V is TRBV13; no firm D call. The CDR3 consists of 12 residues. Germline V lookup: CDR1 PRHDT, CDR2 FYEKMQ (reference sequence). Trimming cost V 4 bases and J 4 bases, with 5 bases left between them. CDR3 sequence reads: CASSSQGNTIYF. The CDR3 DNA sequence: TGTGCCAGCAGCTCACAGGGAAACACCATATATTTT.

The rearrangement joins TRBV5-4 to TRBJ2-6; 8 nucleotides match TRBD2. After removal of 0 bases from V and 0 bases from J, the junction contained 2 bases not matched to a gene. Germline loops: CDR1 SGHNT, CDR2 YYREEE (reference sequence). The CDR3 is made up of 17 amino acids. CDR3 nucleotide sequence: TGTGCCAGCAGCTTGGGCGGGGGGAGCTCTGGGGCCAACGTCCTGACTTTC. It encodes CASSLGGGSSGANVLTF.

This chain joins TRBV29-1 and TRBJ1-2; the D gene is possibly TRBD1 (6 bases). Germline-derived CDR1 and CDR2 are SQVTM and ANQGSEA. V lost 3 bases, J lost 2 bases, and 10 bases lay in between. This CDR3 is 13 amino acids long. The CDR3 DNA follows: TGCAGCGTTGAGTCACAGGGAAACTATGGCTACACCTTC. Translated: CSVESQGNYGYTF.

This rearrangement joins TRBV11-3 to TRBJ2-5, with D hard to call. Trimming shortened V by 1 base and J by 1 base, and 19 bases separated the two germline ends. This CDR3 spans 18 amino acids. CDR1 is SGHNT, CDR2 YENEEA, per germline. CDR3: CASSLGLVVGSGQETQYF. In DNA form, the CDR3 reads TGTGCCAGCAGCTTAGGGTTAGTAGTGGGCTCCGGCCAAGAGACCCAGTACTTC. Filled out from reference TRBV11-3 and TRBJ2-5, the complete variable domain reads EAGVVQSPRYKIIEKKQPVAFWCNPISGHNTLYWYLQNLGQGPELLIRYENEEAVDDSQLPKDRFSAERLKGVDSTLKIQPAELGDSAVYLCASSLGLVVGSGQETQYFGPGTRLLVL.

This rearrangement joins TRBV7-9 to TRBJ1-4, with TRBD1 matching over 8 bases. Germline values: CDR1 SEHNR, CDR2 FQNEAQ (reference sequence). The CDR3 is made up of 15 amino acids. The trim removed 7 bases at V and 8 bases at J, leaving 12 bases unmatched. The DNA of the CDR3 is TGTGCCAGCACCCTAACCGGGACAGGTGGCGAAAAACTGTTTTTT. This encodes CASTLTGTGGEKLFF.

The chain is built from TRBV9 and TRBJ1-4; 7 bases match TRBD1. This CDR3 region has 16 residues. Looked up from germline, CDR1 is SGDLS and CDR2 is YYNGEE. V lost 2 bases, J lost 3 bases, and 7 bases stayed unmatched. The CDR3 protein is CASSVRGQIANEKLFF. In nucleotides, the CDR3 is TGTGCCAGCAGCGTGAGGGGGCAGATAGCTAATGAAAAACTGTTTTTT.

The chain couples TRBV6-5 to TRBJ1-2; TRBD1 matches at 10 bases. The CDR3 has 14 amino acids. CDR1 is MNHEY, CDR2 SVGAGI, per germline. With V trimmed by 6 bases and J by 8 bases, 9 bases remained unmatched. This CDR3 is CASSLTSTGGGYTF. DNA of the CDR3: TGTGCCAGCAGCCTGACCTCGACAGGGGGCGGCTACACCTTC.

This rearrangement joins TRBV28 to TRBJ2-1; 8 nucleotides align to TRBD2. The germline gives CDR1 MDHEN, CDR2 SYDVKM. The trim removed 4 bases at V and 7 bases at J, leaving 9 bases unmatched. There are 15 residues in the CDR3. The chain's CDR3 is CASSSPGGTLNEQFF. Here the CDR3 DNA reads TGTGCCAGCAGTTCGCCGGGGGGGACCCTAAATGAGCAGTTCTTC.

The chain joins TRBV6-5 to TRBJ2-7; D is unclear. This CDR3 spans 15 amino acids. V lost 2 bases to trimming and J lost 0 bases, with 11 bases between them. CDR1 MNHEY and CDR2 SVGAGI come from the germline V gene. Written as DNA, the CDR3 is TGTGCCAGCAGTTACAGTGGGCTTAGCTCCTACGAGCAGTACTTC. Protein sequence: CASSYSGLSSYEQYF.

The chain combines TRBV7-2 with TRBJ2-1; no reliable D call. Germline values: CDR1 SGHTA, CDR2 FQGNSA. CDR3 length: 15 amino acids. Trimming shortened V by 5 bases and J by 5 bases, and 16 bases separated the two germline ends. The DNA of the CDR3 is TGTGCCAGCAGCAGAGAGGTCCTAGAGCACAATGAGCAGTTCTTC. This sequence encodes CASSREVLEHNEQFF. The full variable domain, its missing parts supplied by reference TRBV7-2 and TRBJ2-1, is GAGVSQSPSNKVTEKGKDVELRCDPISGHTALYWYRQSLGQGLEFLIYFQGNSAPDKSGLPSDRFSAERTGGSVSTLTIQRTQQEDSAVYLCASSREVLEHNEQFFGPGTRLTVL.

This clone was detected only once. The chain combines TRBV18 with TRBJ1-2; possibly TRBD1 for D (5 bases). The germline CDR1 and CDR2 sequences are KGHSH and LQKENI. The CDR3 sequence is 12 residues long. Trimming shortened V by 8 bases and J by 9 bases, and 16 bases separated the two germline ends. In DNA form, the CDR3 reads TGTGCCAGCACTCACGGGGGGGAGAGCTACACCTTC. This sequence encodes CASTHGGESYTF.

V is TRBV2 and J is TRBJ1-1; 7 bases align to TRBD1. From germline, CDR1 is SNHLY and CDR2 FYNNEI. Trimming took 8 bases from V and 5 from J; bases not matched to a gene: 14. CDR3 length equals 15 residues. This CDR3 is CASGPPGQRRTEAFF. In DNA form, the CDR3 reads TGTGCCAGCGGGCCCCCGGGACAGAGAAGGACTGAAGCTTTCTTT.

The chain joins TRBV6-6 to TRBJ2-2; TRBD1 agrees at 9 bases. The CDR3 covers 17 residues. Germline CDR1 reads MNHNY; CDR2 reads SVGAGI (reference sequence). V dropped 5 bases and J dropped 5; count of bases not matched to a gene: 12. The CDR3 sequence: CASSQNRGRVGTGELFF. In DNA form, the CDR3 reads TGTGCCAGCAGTCAAAACAGGGGGCGAGTAGGGACCGGGGAGCTGTTTTTT.

This chain uses TRBV13 with TRBJ1-3, with D possibly matching TRBD1 (5 bases). There are 15 residues in the CDR3. The V gene's germline CDR1 is PRHDT and CDR2 FYEKMQ (reference sequence). Trimming pared 0 bases from V and 0 bases from J, leaving 6 bases between. CDR3 amino acids: CASSLGTASGNTIYF. In DNA form, the CDR3 reads TGTGCCAGCAGCTTAGGGACAGCCTCTGGAAACACCATATATTTT.

This sequence joins TRBV7-8 and TRBJ1-6; 8 bases map to TRBD1. V lost 5 bases, J lost 9 bases, and 9 bases stayed unmatched. The CDR3 extends over 15 amino acids. In germline, CDR1 is SGHVS, CDR2 FQNEAQ. In DNA, the CDR3 is TGTGCCAGCAGCAGCTCAGGACAGGGATCTTCACCCCTCCACTTT. The encoded protein is CASSSSGQGSSPLHF.